Following are 18 T cell receptor beta chains from one sample sequenced in a study of blood T cell repertoires in COVID-19. Assay: immunoSEQ multiplex PCR; the TCRdb copy retains only in-frame clones and omits some. The table has 130,000 to 150,000 clones, around 84% seen once. The sequenced sample was peripheral blood. Receptor source: a man between 60 and 75 years old with active or convalescent COVID-19.

The V gene is TRBV28, the J gene TRBJ1-5, with D perhaps matching TRBD1 (6 bases). The V gene lost 2 bases and the J gene lost 7 bases, with 12 bases spanning the gap. This CDR3 region has 14 residues. Germline V gives CDR1 MDHEN, CDR2 SYDVKM. CDR3 sequence reads: CASSLAGGRQPQHF. DNA for the CDR3: TGTGCCAGCAGTTTAGCGGGGGGCCGGCAGCCCCAGCATTTT.

The CDR3 is CASSLAIQGPSYEQYF. The CDR3 DNA follows: TGTGCCAGCAGCTTAGCCATACAGGGACCTTCCTACGAGCAGTACTTC. V gene TRBV7-8 combines with J gene TRBJ2-7, with D possibly matching TRBD1 (6 bases). CDR1 and CDR2 (germline): SGHVS, FQNEAQ. The CDR3 spans 16 residues. The ends were cut back, 0 bases at V and 1 base at J, with 13 bases in the middle.

The chain uses TRBV5-1 and TRBJ2-3; D uncertain. The CDR3 totals 13 residues. The V gene lost 1 base and the J gene lost 1 base, with 4 bases spanning the gap. CDR1 SGHRS and CDR2 YFSETQ come from the germline V gene. CDR3: CASSLSGTDTQYF. As DNA, the CDR3 is TGCGCCAGCAGCTTGTCGGGCACAGATACGCAGTATTTT.

The V and J genes are TRBV27 and TRBJ1-2; D might be TRBD1 (5 bases). V lost 8 bases and J 5 bases, leaving 15 bases between the germline ends. There are 13 residues in the CDR3. Germline V CDR1 and CDR2: MNHEY, SMNVEV (reference sequence). Here the CDR3 reads CASAPGPRYGYTF. The CDR3 DNA sequence: TGTGCCAGCGCTCCAGGGCCTAGGTATGGCTACACCTTC.

By share of the sample, this clone is medium-sized (0.01 to 0.1%). This chain connects TRBV7-9 to TRBJ1-5, with 9 bases aligning to TRBD1. This CDR3 region has 15 residues. J lost 7 bases, V lost 4 bases, and 8 bases had no gene match. CDR1 is SEHNR, CDR2 FQNEAQ, per germline (reference sequence). CDR3 DNA sequence: TGTGCCAGCAGCTCGACAGGGGGAGGAGGACAGCCCCAGCATTTT. Residues: CASSSTGGGGQPQHF.

J is TRBJ2-7 and V is TRBV18; 10 bases agree with TRBD1. The CDR3 spans 16 residues. Germline CDR1 KGHSH, CDR2 LQKENI. Germline trimming cut 0 bases from V and 7 bases from J; bases unmatched to any gene: 9. The CDR3 region has the DNA TGTGCCAGCTCACCACCGAGGGACAGGGGCTTTGTTGAGCAGTACTTC. Its translation is CASSPPRDRGFVEQYF.

The chain uses TRBV7-8 and TRBJ2-3; TRBD2 is a possible D gene (6 bases). Trimming left V 7 bases short and J 4 bases short, with 18 bases between. Germline V gene data show CDR1 as SGHVS and CDR2 as FQNEAQ. CDR3 length: 15 amino acids. CDR3 bases: TGTGCCAGCACTATAGCAGGAGGGCCTTCAGATACGCAGTATTTT. Translating it yields CASTIAGGPSDTQYF.

The chain has TRBV5-6 and TRBJ2-1; the D gene is possibly TRBD2 (5 bases). The germline V and J ends were trimmed by 0 bases and 5 bases, with 12 bases remaining between them. The CDR3 length is 15 residues. Germline assignment: CDR1 SGHDT and CDR2 YYEEEE. CDR3 in amino acids: CASSLARGRDNEQFF. The CDR3 nucleotides read TGTGCCAGCAGCTTGGCTCGGGGTAGGGACAATGAGCAGTTCTTC. Based on the CDR3 plus reference TRBV5-6 and TRBJ2-1, the full variable domain is DAGVTQSPTHLIKTRGQQVTLRCSPKSGHDTVSWYQQALGQGPQFIFQYYEEEERQRGNFPDRFSGHQFPNYSSELNVNALLLGDSALYLCASSLARGRDNEQFFGPGTRLTVL.

CDR3 region: CASHRRENSPLHF. In nucleotides, the CDR3 is TGTGCCAGCCACCGAAGGGAGAATTCACCCCTCCACTTT. The gene calls are TRBV12-3 or TRBV12-4 and TRBJ1-6; D is uncertain. This CDR3 is 13 amino acids long. Trimming pared 8 bases from V and 7 bases from J, leaving 12 bases between.

This clone was counted only a few times. The chain couples TRBV19 to TRBJ1-1; TRBD1 is a possible D gene (6 bases). CDR1 is LNHDA and CDR2 is SQIVND in the germline V gene (reference sequence). Trimming pared 9 bases from V and 6 bases from J, leaving 17 bases between. This CDR3 is built from 13 residues. The CDR3, as DNA: TGTGCCAGCGCGACAGGAAGAAGCCCTGAAGCTTTCTTT. Translating gives CASATGRSPEAFF.

V usage is TRBV9 and J usage is TRBJ2-1; D is unresolved. Trimming shortened V by 2 bases and J by 5 bases, and 11 bases separated the two germline ends. CDR1 is SGDLS, CDR2 YYNGEE, per germline. The CDR3 is 14 residues long. The CDR3, as DNA: TGTGCCAGCAGCGTTTTAGCTATCCACAATGAGCAGTTCTTC. This translates into CASSVLAIHNEQFF.

This rearrangement joins TRBV5-1 to TRBJ1-2; maybe TRBD1 (6 bases). CDR1 and CDR2 from the germline V gene are SGHRS and YFSETQ. This CDR3 has 14 residues. Deletions cut 4 bases from V and 5 bases from J, with 15 bases between. The CDR3 nucleotides are TGCGCCAGCAGCGATGGACAGCCTCATTATGGCTACACCTTC. It specifies CASSDGQPHYGYTF.

The J gene is TRBJ1-1, the V gene TRBV28; TRBD1 matches 8 bases. Looked up from germline, CDR1 is MDHEN and CDR2 is SYDVKM. The CDR3 runs 14 residues. With V trimmed by 7 bases and J by 4 bases, 8 bases remained unmatched. The CDR3 nucleotides read TGTGCCAGCAACCCAGGGGGCTGGGCCACTGAAGCTTTCTTT. Translation: CASNPGGWATEAFF.

The chain uses TRBV5-1 and TRBJ2-3, with TRBD2 identical over 10 bases. The CDR3 consists of 15 residues. V lost 5 bases and J lost 2; bases outside the gene matches: 5. Germline V CDR1 and CDR2: SGHRS, YFSETQ. CDR3 protein: CASRPSGSPTDTQYF. As DNA, the CDR3 is TGCGCCAGCAGACCTAGCGGGAGTCCCACAGATACGCAGTATTTT.

This chain links TRBV6-6 with TRBJ1-4; 11 bases map to TRBD1. Germline V gene lookup returns CDR1 MNHNY and CDR2 SVGAGI (reference sequence). This CDR3 is 20 amino acids long. Trimming cost V 6 bases and J 7 bases; bases outside gene matches: 22. The CDR3 region is CASSAHTGQGVVAPGEKLFF. CDR3 in DNA: TGTGCCAGCAGCGCCCACACGGGACAGGGGGTTGTTGCACCTGGTGAAAAACTGTTTTTT.

In DNA, the CDR3 is TGTGCCAGCAGCCCGGGACAGGGCTCAGATCTTGGTGAAAAACTGTTTTTT. It translates to CASSPGQGSDLGEKLFF. The chain uses TRBV7-9 and TRBJ1-4; 9 nucleotides match TRBD1. The germline CDR1 and CDR2 sequences are SEHNR and FQNEAQ (reference sequence). Trimming cost V 5 bases and J 7 bases; bases outside gene matches: 14. The CDR3 covers 17 residues.

This chain connects TRBV27 to TRBJ1-1, with D possibly matching TRBD1 (6 bases). V lost 4 bases and J 0 bases, leaving 12 bases between the germline ends. The CDR3 has 15 residues. Germline lookup yields CDR1 MNHEY and CDR2 SMNVEV (reference sequence). The CDR3 protein is CASSWDGGMNTEAFF. CDR3 nucleotides: TGTGCCAGCAGTTGGGATGGGGGCATGAACACTGAAGCTTTCTTT.

The genes are TRBV27 and TRBJ1-2; TRBD1 agrees at 8 bases. CDR3 size: 18 residues. Germline CDR1 is MNHEY and CDR2 is SMNVEV (reference sequence). The V gene end was trimmed by 6 bases and the J gene end by 4 bases; junction bases not matched to a gene: 19. The DNA of the CDR3 is TGTGCCAGCAGCCCTCGTATGGGGACAGGCGGGCCCGGCTATGGCTACACCTTC. Translated, it gives CASSPRMGTGGPGYGYTF.